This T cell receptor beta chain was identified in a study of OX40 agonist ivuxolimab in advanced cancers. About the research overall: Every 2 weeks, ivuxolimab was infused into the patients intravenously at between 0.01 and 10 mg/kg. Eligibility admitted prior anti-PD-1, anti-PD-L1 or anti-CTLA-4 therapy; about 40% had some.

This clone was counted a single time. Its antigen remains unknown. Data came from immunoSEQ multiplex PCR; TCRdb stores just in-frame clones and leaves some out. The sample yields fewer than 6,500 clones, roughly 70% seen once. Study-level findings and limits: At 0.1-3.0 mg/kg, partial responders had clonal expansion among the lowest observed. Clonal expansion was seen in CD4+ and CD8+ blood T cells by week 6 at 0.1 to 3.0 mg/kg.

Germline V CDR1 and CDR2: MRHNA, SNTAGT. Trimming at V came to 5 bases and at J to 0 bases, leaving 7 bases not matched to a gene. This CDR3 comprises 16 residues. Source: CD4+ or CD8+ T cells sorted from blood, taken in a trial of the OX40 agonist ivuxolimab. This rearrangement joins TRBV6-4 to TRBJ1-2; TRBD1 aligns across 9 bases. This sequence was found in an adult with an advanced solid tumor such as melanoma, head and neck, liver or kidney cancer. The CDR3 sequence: CASSYWTGESNYGYTF. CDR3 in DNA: TGTGCCAGCAGTTATTGGACAGGGGAGTCTAACTATGGCTACACCTTC.